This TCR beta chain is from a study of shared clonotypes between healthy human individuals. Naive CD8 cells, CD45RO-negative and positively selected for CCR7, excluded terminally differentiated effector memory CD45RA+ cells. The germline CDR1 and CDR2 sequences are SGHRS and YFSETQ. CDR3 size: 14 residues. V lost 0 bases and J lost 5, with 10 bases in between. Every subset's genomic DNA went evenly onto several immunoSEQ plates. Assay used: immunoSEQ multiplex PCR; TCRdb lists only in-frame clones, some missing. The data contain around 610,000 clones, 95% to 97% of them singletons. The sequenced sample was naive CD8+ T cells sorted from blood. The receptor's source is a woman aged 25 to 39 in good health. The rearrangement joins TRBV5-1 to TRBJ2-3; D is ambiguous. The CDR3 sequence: CASSLAGSVDTQYF. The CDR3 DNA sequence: TGCGCCAGCAGCTTGGCCGGGTCGGTAGATACGCAGTATTTT.